This T cell receptor (beta chain) was retrieved from a study of regulatory T cells in long-lasting Graves disease. Across the study: The study counted Graves' disease as persistent given over 5 years of antithyroid drugs and positive TSH receptor antibodies. Study observations and caveats: Patients with persistent disease showed a bias toward TRBV28, TRBJ1-2 and TRBJ2-5.

Regarding time point: persistent/refractory GD, antithyroid drugs over 5 years with positive TRAb. After RNA was extracted from PBMCs, the TCR library was made from it. The collection involved drawing nine milliliters of peripheral blood into EDTA tubes. V gave up 7 bases and J gave up 1 base, with 28 bases separating them. This CDR3 region has 20 residues. Arm-PCR with iRepertoire HTBI primers amplified the CDR3 regions for these TCR beta libraries. In the original workflow: Identification across samples found 62 TRBV and about 13 TRBJ segments. TCRdb re-called the multiplex PCR reads through MiXCR, storing one row per CDR3 protein. The V and J calls were determined by TCRdb, not by the authors. The data contain about 660,000 distinct CDR3 sequences, approximately 31% of them singletons. Worth noting for this clonotype: What it recognizes is unknown.

This receptor was obtained from a female donor with Graves disease. The sequencing used peripheral blood mononuclear cells (PBMCs), collected when the disease was refractory, from a patient treated with antithyroid drugs. This rearrangement joins TRBV12-3 or TRBV12-4 to TRBJ2-2; the D gene is possibly TRBD1 (7 bases). CDR3 nucleotides: TGTGCCAGCACCCCGGACAGGCGTCCGAAGGAGGAGGGGAACACCGGGGAGCTGTTTTTT. This encodes CASTPDRRPKEEGNTGELFF.